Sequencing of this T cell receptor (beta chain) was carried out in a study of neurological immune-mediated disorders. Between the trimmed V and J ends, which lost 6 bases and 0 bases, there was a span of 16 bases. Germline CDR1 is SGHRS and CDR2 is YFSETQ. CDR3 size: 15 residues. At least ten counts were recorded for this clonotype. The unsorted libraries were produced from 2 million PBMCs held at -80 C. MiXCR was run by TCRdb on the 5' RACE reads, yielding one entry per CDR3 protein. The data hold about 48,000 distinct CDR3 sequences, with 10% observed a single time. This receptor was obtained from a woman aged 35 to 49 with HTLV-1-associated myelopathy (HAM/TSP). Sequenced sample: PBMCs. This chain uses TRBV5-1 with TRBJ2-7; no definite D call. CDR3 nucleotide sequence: TGCGCCAGCACCTCGCCGGACGGTTACTCCTACGAGCAGTACTTC. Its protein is CASTSPDGYSYEQYF.